This TCR beta chain is drawn from a study of blood T cell repertoires in COVID-19. Study information: COVID-19 samples, acute and convalescent, were from the United States, Italy and Spain. The cDNA or gDNA used as material had been derived from T cells, B-cell-depleted T cells, or PBMCs.

As processed by the authors: Amplification with reference gene primers provided the estimates of nucleated cell counts. Sequencing was performed with immunoSEQ multiplex PCR; in TCRdb, only in-frame clones are kept and a portion is missing. V and J calls and clone size are those listed in that table; D and trimming were worked out from the DNA. The sample comprises 95,000 to 110,000 clones, roughly 87% of which are singletons, and around 6.2% rests with the top ten. CDR3 length: 15 residues. The V gene's germline CDR1 is LGHDT and CDR2 YNNKEL (reference sequence). After removal of 3 bases from V and 5 bases from J, the junction contained 8 bases not matched to a gene.

This clonotype originated in a human donor in a cohort sampled during active COVID-19. V usage is TRBV3-1 (or the pseudogene TRBV3-2) and J usage is TRBJ2-5, with 8 bases identical to TRBD2. The sequenced sample was peripheral blood. DNA for the CDR3: TGTGCCAGCAGCCAGACCGGGGGGGCCGACGAGACCCAGTACTTC. It codes for CASSQTGGADETQYF.